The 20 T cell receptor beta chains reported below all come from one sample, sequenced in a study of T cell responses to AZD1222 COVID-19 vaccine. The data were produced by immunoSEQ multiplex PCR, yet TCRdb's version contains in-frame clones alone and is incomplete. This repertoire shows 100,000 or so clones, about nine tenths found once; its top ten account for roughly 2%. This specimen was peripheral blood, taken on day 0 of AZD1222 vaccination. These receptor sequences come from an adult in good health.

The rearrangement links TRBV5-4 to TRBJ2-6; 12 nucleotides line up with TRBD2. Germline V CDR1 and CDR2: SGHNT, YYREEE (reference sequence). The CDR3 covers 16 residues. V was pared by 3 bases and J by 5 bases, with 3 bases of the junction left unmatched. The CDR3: CASSSRTSGRANVLTF. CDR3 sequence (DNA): TGTGCCAGCAGCTCGAGGACTAGCGGGAGGGCCAACGTCCTGACTTTC. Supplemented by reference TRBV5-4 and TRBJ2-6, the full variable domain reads ETGVTQSPTHLIKTRGQQVTLRCSSQSGHNTVSWYQQALGQGPQFIFQYYREEENGRGNFPPRFSGLQFPNYSSELNVNALELDDSALYLCASSSRTSGRANVLTFGAGSRLTVL.

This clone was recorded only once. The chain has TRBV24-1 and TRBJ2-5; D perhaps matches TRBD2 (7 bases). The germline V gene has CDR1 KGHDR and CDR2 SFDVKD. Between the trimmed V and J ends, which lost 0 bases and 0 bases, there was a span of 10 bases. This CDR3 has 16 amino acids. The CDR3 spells CATSDLGRGDQETQYF. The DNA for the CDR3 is TGTGCCACCAGTGATTTGGGGAGGGGGGACCAAGAGACCCAGTACTTC.

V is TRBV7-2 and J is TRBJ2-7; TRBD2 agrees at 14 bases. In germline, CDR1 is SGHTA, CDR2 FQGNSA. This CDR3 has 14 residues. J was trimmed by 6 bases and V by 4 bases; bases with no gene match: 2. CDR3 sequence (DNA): TGTGCCAGCAGCTGGGGACTAGCGGGAGCCGAGCAGTACTTC. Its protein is CASSWGLAGAEQYF.

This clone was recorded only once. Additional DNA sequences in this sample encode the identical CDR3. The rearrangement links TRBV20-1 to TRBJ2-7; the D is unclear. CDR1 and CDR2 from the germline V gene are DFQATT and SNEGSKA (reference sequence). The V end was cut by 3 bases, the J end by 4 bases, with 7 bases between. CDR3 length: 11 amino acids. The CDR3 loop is CSARESYEQYF. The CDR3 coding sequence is TGCAGTGCTAGGGAATCTTACGAGCAGTACTTC.

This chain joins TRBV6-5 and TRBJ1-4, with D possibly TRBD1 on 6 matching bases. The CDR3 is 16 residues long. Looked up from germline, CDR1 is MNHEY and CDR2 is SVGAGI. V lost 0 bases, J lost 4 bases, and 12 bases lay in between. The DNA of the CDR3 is TGTGCCAGCAGTTACTCTCCCGGGGGCGGTAATGAAAAACTGTTTTTT. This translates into CASSYSPGGGNEKLFF.

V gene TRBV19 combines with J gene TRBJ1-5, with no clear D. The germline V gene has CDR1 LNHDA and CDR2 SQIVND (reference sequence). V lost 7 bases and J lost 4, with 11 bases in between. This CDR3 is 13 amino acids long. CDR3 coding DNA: TGTGCCAGTACTGGGCAGAAAAATCAGCCCCAGCATTTT. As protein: CASTGQKNQPQHF.

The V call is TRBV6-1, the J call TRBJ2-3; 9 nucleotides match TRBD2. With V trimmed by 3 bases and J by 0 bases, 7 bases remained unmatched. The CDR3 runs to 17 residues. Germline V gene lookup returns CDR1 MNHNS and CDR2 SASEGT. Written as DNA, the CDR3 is TGTGCCAGCAGTGATGACCAAGCGGGAGGAAGCACAGATACGCAGTATTTT. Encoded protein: CASSDDQAGGSTDTQYF.

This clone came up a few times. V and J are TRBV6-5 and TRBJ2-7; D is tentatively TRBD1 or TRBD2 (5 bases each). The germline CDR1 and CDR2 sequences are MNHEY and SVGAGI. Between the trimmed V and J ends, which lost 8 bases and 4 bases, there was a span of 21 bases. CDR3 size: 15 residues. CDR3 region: CASGYPGPGNYEQYF. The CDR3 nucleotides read TGTGCCAGCGGGTACCCGGGACCCGGAAATTACGAGCAGTACTTC.

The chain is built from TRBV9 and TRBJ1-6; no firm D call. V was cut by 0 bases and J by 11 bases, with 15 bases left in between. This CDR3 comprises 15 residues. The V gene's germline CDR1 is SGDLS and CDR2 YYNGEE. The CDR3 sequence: CASSVEGTRGAPLHF. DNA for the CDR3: TGTGCCAGCAGCGTAGAGGGAACCCGGGGAGCACCCCTCCACTTT.

The CDR3 region is CASSFVAEIETQYF. CDR3 DNA sequence: TGTGCCAGCAGCTTTGTAGCGGAAATTGAAACCCAGTACTTC. This chain links TRBV7-2 with TRBJ2-5; tentative D call: TRBD2 (6 bases). Germline V CDR1 and CDR2: SGHTA, FQGNSA. This CDR3 contains 14 residues. V dropped 3 bases and J dropped 8 bases, with 16 bases sitting between them. Based on the CDR3 plus reference TRBV7-2 and TRBJ2-5, the full variable domain is GAGVSQSPSNKVTEKGKDVELRCDPISGHTALYWYRQSLGQGLEFLIYFQGNSAPDKSGLPSDRFSAERTGGSVSTLTIQRTQQEDSAVYLCASSFVAEIETQYFGPGTRLLVL.

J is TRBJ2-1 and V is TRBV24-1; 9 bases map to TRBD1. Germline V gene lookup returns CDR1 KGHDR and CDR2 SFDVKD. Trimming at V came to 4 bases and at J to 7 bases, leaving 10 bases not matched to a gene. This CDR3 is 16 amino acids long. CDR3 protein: CATSDYTGGAGNEQFF. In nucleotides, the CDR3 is TGTGCCACCAGTGACTATACAGGGGGCGCGGGGAATGAGCAGTTCTTC.

CDR3 DNA sequence: TGTGCCAGCAGCTTAAGAACCGGGACAGACTCCATCTACGAGCAGTACTTC. Translating gives CASSLRTGTDSIYEQYF. The chain has TRBV7-2 and TRBJ2-7; TRBD1 matches 7 bases. Germline CDR1 and CDR2: SGHTA and FQGNSA. The V segment lost 2 bases and the J segment 3 bases; nucleotides outside the gene matches: 13. The CDR3 length is 17 residues.

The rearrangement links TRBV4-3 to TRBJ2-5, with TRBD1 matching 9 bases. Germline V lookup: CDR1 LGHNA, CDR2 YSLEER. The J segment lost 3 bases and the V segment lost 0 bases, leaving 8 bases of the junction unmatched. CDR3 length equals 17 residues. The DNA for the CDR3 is TGCGCCAGCAGCCAAGAACCGGCCGGGACAGGGAAAGAGACCCAGTACTTC. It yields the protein CASSQEPAGTGKETQYF.

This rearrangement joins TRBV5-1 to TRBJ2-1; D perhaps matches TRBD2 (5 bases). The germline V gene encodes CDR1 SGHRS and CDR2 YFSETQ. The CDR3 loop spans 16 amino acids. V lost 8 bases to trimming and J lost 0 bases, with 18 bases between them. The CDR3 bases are TGCGCCAGTGGGAGTGGGCTATCTAGCTCCTACAATGAGCAGTTCTTC. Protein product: CASGSGLSSSYNEQFF.

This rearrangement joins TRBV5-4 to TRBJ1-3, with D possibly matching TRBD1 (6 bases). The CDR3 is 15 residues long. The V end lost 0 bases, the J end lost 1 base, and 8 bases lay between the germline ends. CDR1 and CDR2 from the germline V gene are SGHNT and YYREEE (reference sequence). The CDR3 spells CASSLGGASGNTIYF. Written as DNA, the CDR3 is TGTGCCAGCAGCTTGGGGGGGGCTTCTGGAAACACCATATATTTT.

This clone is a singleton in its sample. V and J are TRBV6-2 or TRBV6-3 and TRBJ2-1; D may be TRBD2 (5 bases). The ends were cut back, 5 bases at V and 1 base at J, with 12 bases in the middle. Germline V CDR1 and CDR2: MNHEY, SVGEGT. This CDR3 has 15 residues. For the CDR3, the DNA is TGTGCCAGCAGTAAGAAGCGGATTTCCTACAATGAGCAGTTCTTC. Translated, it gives CASSKKRISYNEQFF.

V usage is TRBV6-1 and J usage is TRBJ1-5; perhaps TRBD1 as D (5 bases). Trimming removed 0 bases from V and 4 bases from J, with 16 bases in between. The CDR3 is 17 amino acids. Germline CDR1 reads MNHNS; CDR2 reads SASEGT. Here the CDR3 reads CASSEAAGALLNQPQHF. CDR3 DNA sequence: TGTGCCAGCAGTGAAGCAGCCGGGGCCCTACTAAATCAGCCCCAGCATTTT.

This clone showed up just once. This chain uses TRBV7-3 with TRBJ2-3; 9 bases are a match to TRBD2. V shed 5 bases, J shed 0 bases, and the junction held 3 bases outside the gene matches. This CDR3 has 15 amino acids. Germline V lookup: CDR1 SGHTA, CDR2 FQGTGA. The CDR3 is CASSHTSGSTDTQYF. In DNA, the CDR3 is TGTGCCAGCAGCCACACTAGCGGGAGCACAGATACGCAGTATTTT.

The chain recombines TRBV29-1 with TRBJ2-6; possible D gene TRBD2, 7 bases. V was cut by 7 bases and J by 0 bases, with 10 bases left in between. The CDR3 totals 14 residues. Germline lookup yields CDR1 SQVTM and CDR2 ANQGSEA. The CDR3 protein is CSARGASGANVLTF. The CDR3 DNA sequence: TGCAGCGCTCGGGGGGCCTCTGGGGCCAACGTCCTGACTTTC.

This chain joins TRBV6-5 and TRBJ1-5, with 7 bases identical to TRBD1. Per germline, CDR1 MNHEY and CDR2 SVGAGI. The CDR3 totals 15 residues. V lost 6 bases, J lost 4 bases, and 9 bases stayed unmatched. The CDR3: CASSFTGEKNQPQHF. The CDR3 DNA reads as TGTGCCAGCAGCTTCACAGGGGAGAAGAATCAGCCCCAGCATTTT.